A selection of T cell receptor beta chains follows, all from one sample in a study of T cells after posttransplantation cyclophosphamide. TCRdb's copy holds only in-frame clones and misses some; the assay was immunoSEQ multiplex PCR. There are 25,000 to 35,000 clones in the sample, none observed a single time. Sequenced material: PBMCs. All receptors derive from a woman in her sixties or seventies in good health, CMV-negative, and a related stem cell transplant donor. Each CDR3 is given with its conserved first and last residue.

J: TRBJ2-1; V: TRBV6-1; CDR3: CASSRTGTAYNEQFF
J: TRBJ2-3; V: TRBV6-2/TRBV6-3; CDR3: CASSYVVATDTQYF
J: TRBJ1-1; V: TRBV5-1; CDR3: CASSLGVGATEAFF
J: TRBJ2-1; V: TRBV12-3/TRBV12-4; CDR3: CASSFRGAGGPNEQFF
J: TRBJ1-5; V: TRBV6-2/TRBV6-3; CDR3: CASSRTGQRQPQHF
J: TRBJ2-3; V: TRBV9; CDR3: CASSVGSGNTDTQYF
J: TRBJ1-2; V: TRBV20-1; CDR3: CSARPGSGYTF
J: TRBJ2-2; V: TRBV5-1; CDR3: CASSTTQGNGELFF
J: TRBJ2-5; V: TRBV6-2/TRBV6-3; CDR3: CASSYDQREIRETQYF
J: TRBJ1-4; V: TRBV5-5; CDR3: CASSFSREGKLFF
J: TRBJ1-5; V: TRBV19; CDR3: CASRINTGFSNQPQHF
J: TRBJ1-2; V: TRBV7-9; CDR3: CASSSFDRVKGYTF
J: TRBJ1-1; V: TRBV29-1; CDR3: CSVESRVNTEAFF
J: TRBJ1-5; V: TRBV2; CDR3: CASSDQGYQPQHF
J: TRBJ2-7; V: TRBV11-2; CDR3: CASSLQGAFYEQYF
J: TRBJ2-5; V: TRBV7-7; CDR3: CASSSTGGRETQYF
J: TRBJ2-1; V: TRBV12-3/TRBV12-4; CDR3: CASSSGLAGVDEQFF
J: TRBJ1-1; V: TRBV14; CDR3: CASSQTRGTEAFF
J: TRBJ1-2; V: TRBV5-4; CDR3: CASSLEIRTAITNYGYTF
J: TRBJ2-1; V: TRBV5-6; CDR3: CASSVGTRQFF
J: TRBJ2-4; V: TRBV11-2; CDR3: CASSPIGYQSKNIQYF
J: TRBJ1-1; V: TRBV9; CDR3: CASSVDRGGDTEAFF
J: TRBJ2-6; V: TRBV6-4; CDR3: CASSESQRSGANVLTF
J: TRBJ1-2; V: TRBV13; CDR3: CASSLGDTRSYGYTF
J: TRBJ2-7; V: TRBV30; CDR3: CAWSVGVYEQYF
J: TRBJ2-7; V: TRBV5-1; CDR3: CASSLSGRNEQYF
J: TRBJ1-5; V: TRBV30; CDR3: CAWDREGGLQPQHF
J: TRBJ1-4; V: TRBV19; CDR3: CASSRARLTNEKLFF
J: TRBJ1-6; V: TRBV6-5; CDR3: CASSYDRGQNSPLHF
J: TRBJ1-1; V: TRBV6-5; CDR3: CASRPMDIVNTEAFF
J: TRBJ2-4; V: TRBV28; CDR3: CASSTGGENIQYF
J: TRBJ2-3; V: TRBV18; CDR3: CASSNNGGDTDTQYF
J: TRBJ2-7; V: TRBV6-5; CDR3: CASRERTSGIPEQYF
J: TRBJ2-7; V: TRBV19; CDR3: CASSNDRFPYEQYF
J: TRBJ2-3; V: TRBV11-3; CDR3: CASSSTPVDPGTDTQYF
J: TRBJ2-1; V: TRBV7-2; CDR3: CASSPAGSSYNEQFF
J: TRBJ1-5; V: TRBV10-1; CDR3: CASIGGPSQPQHF
J: TRBJ1-2; V: TRBV12-3/TRBV12-4; CDR3: CASRQGGQGYTF
J: TRBJ1-2; V: TRBV27; CDR3: CASTSLGNYGYTF
J: TRBJ2-3; V: TRBV28; CDR3: CASSHTTGTDTQYF
J: TRBJ2-7; V: TRBV6-1; CDR3: CASSEAGQGFSRVYEQYF
J: TRBJ2-7; V: TRBV6-5; CDR3: CASSYSSPPYYEQYF
J: TRBJ2-3; V: TRBV9; CDR3: CASSEPPTDTQYF
J: TRBJ2-7; V: TRBV6-4; CDR3: CASSETTGSGEQYF
J: TRBJ1-2; V: TRBV19; CDR3: CASSPRTGGNTNYGYTF
J: TRBJ2-3; V: TRBV27; CDR3: CASRTGTSGAVSTDTQYF
J: TRBJ1-2; V: TRBV27; CDR3: CASSLSGTGGLYGYTF
J: TRBJ1-4; V: TRBV7-9; CDR3: CASSLATVATNEKLFF
J: TRBJ2-7; V: TRBV7-2; CDR3: CASSLSTGPYEQYF
J: TRBJ2-4; V: TRBV18; CDR3: CASSPRDREVKNIQYF
J: TRBJ2-6; V: TRBV12-3/TRBV12-4; CDR3: CASRSTGTSTVLTF
J: TRBJ2-5; V: TRBV10-1; CDR3: CASSATSGGQETQYF
J: TRBJ2-1; V: TRBV6-1; CDR3: CASSPAGAYNEQFF
J: TRBJ2-2; V: TRBV10-1; CDR3: CASSANRGYGELFF
J: TRBJ2-1; V: TRBV12-3/TRBV12-4; CDR3: CASSRLAGGYEQFF
J: TRBJ1-2; V: TRBV24-1; CDR3: CATSDPGGNYGYTF
J: TRBJ2-7; V: TRBV2; CDR3: CASSDRDYEQYF
J: TRBJ1-3; V: TRBV12-3/TRBV12-4; CDR3: CASSLVGPSRAIYF
J: TRBJ2-5; V: TRBV6-2/TRBV6-3; CDR3: CASSYPGQFPETQYF
J: TRBJ2-5; V: TRBV9; CDR3: CASSEASGGGTQYF